Shown below are 3 T cell receptor beta chains from a single sample sequenced in a study of T-cell reconstitution after alpha-beta-depleted transplantation in children (dated by TCRdb to the mid-2010s). The library was prepared using PCR. Sequencing was carried out with an Illumina HiSeq 2500. TCR library preparation used molecular barcoding, with unique molecular identifiers applied to normalize quantification of the TCRbeta repertoire. TCRdb reanalyzed the raw reads on its own, using fastp at Q25 for trimming and MiXCR for clone calling, and kept in-frame beta chains. Each CDR3 protein appears once, grouped with its most common genes and DNA. The sample table records about 270,000 distinct CDR3 sequences; around 9.6% of these occur just once. Around 9.1% of the sample rests with the top ten. This specimen was PBMCs from the stem cell graft donor, taken from the stem cell graft. The source is a human donor who donated a stem cell graft to a child with SCID.

This clonotype was observed a handful of times. The CDR3 sequence: CASAPGSGPAAQHF. CDR3 sequence (DNA): TGTGCTAGTGCCCCAGGATCAGGACCGGCAGCCCAGCATTTT. The genes are TRBV12-5 and TRBJ1-5, with D unresolved. Between the trimmed V and J ends, which lost 7 bases and 11 bases, there was a span of 21 bases. Germline-derived CDR1 and CDR2 are LGHNT and FRNRAP. The CDR3 runs 14 residues.

This clonotype came up a few times. The chain combines TRBV6-5 with TRBJ1-1; a weak D match, TRBD1 (5 bases). The CDR3 extends over 14 amino acids. Trimming took 0 bases from V and 7 from J, leaving 12 bases between them. The germline V gene encodes CDR1 MNHEY and CDR2 SVGAGI. Here the CDR3 reads CASSYSITGGEAFF. CDR3 coding DNA: TGTGCCAGCAGTTACTCGATCACAGGAGGTGAAGCTTTCTTT.

The V and J genes are TRBV5-1 and TRBJ2-5, with unresolved D. Trimming removed 1 base from V and 4 bases from J, with 14 bases in between. The CDR3 is 15 amino acids. In germline, CDR1 is SGHRS, CDR2 YFSETQ. CDR3 protein: CASSLQLGTGETQYF. The CDR3, as DNA: TGCGCCAGCAGCTTGCAATTAGGTACTGGAGAGACCCAGTACTTC.